This TCR beta chain is drawn from a study of beta chain features in type 1 diabetes. From germline, CDR1 is SGHNT and CDR2 YYREEE (reference sequence). V was pared by 4 bases and J by 5 bases, with 4 bases of the junction left unmatched. This CDR3 contains 15 residues. Expressed TCRB transcripts were sequenced because the entire RNA isolate underwent reverse transcription. TCRdb's table, derived via immunoSEQ multiplex PCR, lists solely in-frame clones and lacks some. The sample carries under 900,000 clones, under 20% recorded once. Material for sequencing was naive CD4+ T cells from blood. The chain has TRBV5-4 and TRBJ2-2, with TRBD1 identical over 11 bases. This receptor was obtained from a woman aged 18-29 years in good health. CDR3 residues: CASSTRDRGTGELFF. The CDR3 DNA sequence: TGTGCCAGCAGCACCCGGGACAGGGGGACCGGGGAGCTGTTTTTT.